The 21 T cell receptor beta chains reported below all come from one sample, sequenced in a study of PD-L1 blockade in urothelial cancer. Using immunoSEQ multiplex PCR, the repertoire was profiled, and TCRdb retains in-frame clones only, with some absent. Of tens of thousands of clones in the sample, approximately 86% were seen once. This specimen consisted of PBMCs, obtained around atezolizumab (anti-PD-L1) treatment. These receptors all come from a man aged 45-60 years with urothelial cancer.

The V and J genes are TRBV27 and TRBJ1-1; 7 bases are a match to TRBD1. Germline values: CDR1 MNHEY, CDR2 SMNVEV (reference sequence). This CDR3 is built from 17 residues. V lost 3 bases, J lost 2 bases, and 12 bases stayed unmatched. CDR3 sequence: CASSFWGVAGGNTEAFF. For the CDR3, the DNA is TGTGCCAGCAGTTTCTGGGGTGTGGCAGGGGGAAACACTGAAGCTTTCTTT.

This clone was detected only a few times. V is TRBV25-1 and J is TRBJ2-1, with 16 bases aligning to TRBD2. CDR1 MGHDK and CDR2 SYGVNS come from the germline V gene. The CDR3 has 17 amino acids. With V trimmed by 2 bases and J by 5 bases, 3 bases remained unmatched. This chain's CDR3 is CASSELGLAGGHNEQFF. Written as DNA, the CDR3 is TGTGCCAGCAGTGAACTGGGACTAGCGGGGGGGCACAATGAGCAGTTCTTC.

This chain uses TRBV27 with TRBJ2-3, with D possibly TRBD1 on 6 matching bases. V dropped 7 bases and J dropped 5 bases, with 13 bases sitting between them. The CDR3 contains 13 residues. The germline V gene encodes CDR1 MNHEY and CDR2 SMNVEV (reference sequence). The CDR3 spells CASTWVGGDTQYF. Written as DNA, the CDR3 is TGTGCCAGCACGTGGGTAGGGGGAGATACGCAGTATTTT.

The chain couples TRBV29-1 to TRBJ2-1, with TRBD1 identical over 9 bases. The CDR3 runs to 14 residues. V shed 5 bases, J shed 8 bases, and the junction held 10 bases outside the gene matches. Germline V lookup: CDR1 SQVTM, CDR2 ANQGSEA. CDR3 in DNA: TGCAGCGTTCAGGGACAGGGCAGTATGGATGAGCAGTTCTTC. This translates into CSVQGQGSMDEQFF.

This clone was detected once. The chain is built from TRBV19 and TRBJ2-7; 7 nucleotides align to TRBD1. The V and J ends lost 6 bases and 2 bases, in that order; junction bases with no gene match: 7. Germline V CDR1 and CDR2: LNHDA, SQIVND (reference sequence). The CDR3 contains 14 residues. DNA for the CDR3: TGTGCCAGTAGACCCCCCGGGACAGCCTACGAGCAGTACTTC. Its protein product is CASRPPGTAYEQYF. The full variable domain, with the rest looked up from reference TRBV19 and TRBJ2-7, is DGGITQSPKYLFRKEGQNVTLSCEQNLNHDAMYWYRQDPGQGLRLIYYSQIVNDFQKGDIAEGYSVSREKKESFPLTVTSAQKNPTAFYLCASRPPGTAYEQYFGPGTRLTVT.

The V and J genes are TRBV19 and TRBJ1-5; no definite D call. Trimming pared 2 bases from V and 0 bases from J, leaving 5 bases between. Germline V lookup: CDR1 LNHDA, CDR2 SQIVND (reference sequence). The CDR3 has 14 residues. The CDR3 DNA reads TGTGCCAGTAGTATAATTTATAGCAATCAGCCCCAGCATTTT. It is translated as CASSIIYSNQPQHF.

The chain is built from TRBV27 and TRBJ2-7, with 11 nucleotides matching TRBD1. Unmatched junction bases numbered 8, after V lost 6 bases and J lost 7 bases. Germline V lookup: CDR1 MNHEY, CDR2 SMNVEV (reference sequence). The CDR3 length is 14 residues. CDR3 in DNA: TGTGCCAGCAGGGACAGGGGGCGAACATCTGAGCAGTACTTC. Its protein product is CASRDRGRTSEQYF.

The rearrangement uses TRBV6-5 and TRBJ2-7, with 9 nucleotides matching TRBD1. CDR1 and CDR2 (germline): MNHEY, SVGAGI. The CDR3 consists of 15 residues. V gave up 2 bases and J gave up 5 bases; unmatched junction bases: 7. CDR3 coding DNA: TGTGCCAGCAGTTACGAGGGACAGGGCATTGACGAGCAGTACTTC. Translated, it gives CASSYEGQGIDEQYF.

The chain carries TRBV12-5 and TRBJ1-6; D gene uncertain. CDR3 length: 16 amino acids. V lost 6 bases to trimming and J lost 6 bases, with 18 bases between them. Germline V gives CDR1 LGHNT, CDR2 FRNRAP. For the CDR3, the DNA is TGTGCTAGTGGCCGCTCGGGGAGGGAGACTAATTCACCCCTCCACTTT. Translation: CASGRSGRETNSPLHF. Based on the CDR3 plus reference TRBV12-5 and TRBJ1-6, the full variable domain is DARVTQTPRHKVTEMGQEVTMRCQPILGHNTVFWYRQTMMQGLELLAYFRNRAPLDDSGMPKDRFSAEMPDATLATLKIQPSEPRDSAVYFCASGRSGRETNSPLHFGNGTRLTVT.

The V call is TRBV25-1, the J call TRBJ1-3; TRBD1 aligns across 9 bases. The CDR3 totals 18 residues. Unmatched junction bases numbered 14, after V lost 4 bases and J lost 4 bases. In germline, CDR1 is MGHDK, CDR2 SYGVNS. The CDR3 DNA sequence: TGTGCCAGCAGTGTATCTAACTCCGGGACAGGGACAGGAAACACCATATATTTT. It codes for CASSVSNSGTGTGNTIYF. Full variable domain (rest looked up from reference TRBV25-1 and TRBJ1-3): EADIYQTPRYLVIGTGKKITLECSQTMGHDKMYWYQQDPGMELHLIHYSYGVNSTEKGDLSSESTVSRIRTEHFPLTLESARPSHTSQYLCASSVSNSGTGTGNTIYFGEGSWLTVV.

This chain joins TRBV19 and TRBJ2-1; TRBD2 aligns across 12 bases. The trim removed 2 bases at V and 9 bases at J, leaving 8 bases unmatched. The length of the CDR3 is 16 residues. CDR1 and CDR2 from the germline V gene are LNHDA and SQIVND (reference sequence). CDR3 amino acids: CASSIIPSGGAGEQFF. The CDR3 DNA is TGTGCCAGTAGTATAATTCCTAGCGGGGGGGCTGGTGAGCAGTTCTTC.

The V and J genes are TRBV9 and TRBJ1-1; 8 bases are a match to TRBD1. CDR1 and CDR2 from the germline V gene are SGDLS and YYNGEE. V gave up 0 bases and J gave up 6 bases; unmatched junction bases: 7. This CDR3 contains 15 residues. DNA for the CDR3: TGTGCCAGCAGCGTAGTTGGCAGGGGGCAATCTGAAGCTTTCTTT. Translated: CASSVVGRGQSEAFF. The full variable domain, completed using reference TRBV9 and TRBJ1-1, is DSGVTQTPKHLITATGQRVTLRCSPRSGDLSVYWYQQSLDQGLQFLIQYYNGEERAKGNILERFSAQQFPDLHSELNLSSLELGDSALYFCASSVVGRGQSEAFFGQGTRLTVV.

The V and J genes are TRBV4-2 and TRBJ2-1; the D gene is possibly TRBD1 (6 bases). V lost 1 base to trimming and J lost 6 bases, with 7 bases between them. This CDR3 comprises 13 residues. Germline V CDR1 and CDR2: LGHNA, YNFKEQ. The CDR3 loop reads CASSQVGANEQFF. The CDR3, as DNA: TGTGCCAGCAGCCAAGTGGGGGCCAATGAGCAGTTCTTC.

The chain joins TRBV2 to TRBJ2-6; D is perhaps TRBD2 (6 bases). This CDR3 has 18 residues. Germline V lookup: CDR1 SNHLY, CDR2 FYNNEI. Deletions cut 4 bases from V and 5 bases from J, with 21 bases between. CDR3 protein: CASSGTKDGEVRANVLTF. The CDR3 DNA sequence: TGTGCCAGCAGTGGCACGAAGGACGGGGAGGTGAGGGCCAACGTCCTGACTTTC.

A word on this clone: Lacking the conserved final phenylalanine or tryptophan, this CDR3 likely reflects a read error. Because the CDR3's place on the DNA is in doubt, the DNA is left out and the CDR3 is given as listed by TCRdb. This rearrangement joins TRBV11-2 to TRBJ2-3; TRBD1, the table's D call, lacks a check against the DNA. With termini counted, the CDR3 has 10 amino acids. Germline V gene lookup returns CDR1 SGHAT and CDR2 FQNNGV. This chain's CDR3 is CASSLDKRRR.

The V gene is TRBV12-5, the J gene TRBJ2-7; 7 bases are shared with TRBD1. CDR1 and CDR2 from the germline V gene are LGHNT and FRNRAP. Germline trimming cut 0 bases from V and 3 bases from J; bases unmatched to any gene: 8. The CDR3 totals 16 residues. The CDR3 loop reads CASGLVLDRANYEQYF. In DNA, the CDR3 is TGTGCTAGTGGTTTGGTACTTGACAGGGCAAACTACGAGCAGTACTTC.

The chain recombines TRBV5-1 with TRBJ1-5; no clear D. Germline V gene lookup returns CDR1 SGHRS and CDR2 YFSETQ. Trimming cost V 1 base and J 4 bases, with 6 bases left between them. CDR3 length equals 13 residues. In DNA form, the CDR3 reads TGCGCCAGCAGCTTGCGCGGGAATCAGCCCCAGCATTTT. Protein sequence: CASSLRGNQPQHF.

In its sample, this clone was seen a few times. V gene TRBV5-1 combines with J gene TRBJ1-2; 11 positions match TRBD1. This CDR3 has 15 residues. Germline CDR1 and CDR2: SGHRS and YFSETQ. The V gene end was trimmed by 3 bases and the J gene end by 6 bases; junction bases not matched to a gene: 7. This chain's CDR3 is CASSSGTGGFNGYTF. The CDR3 DNA reads TGCGCCAGCAGCTCCGGGACAGGGGGTTTTAATGGCTACACCTTC.

The J gene is TRBJ1-5, the V gene TRBV19; 8 bases fit TRBD1. Trimming cost V 6 bases and J 5 bases; bases outside gene matches: 6. The CDR3 has 14 residues. Per germline, CDR1 LNHDA and CDR2 SQIVND (reference sequence). As DNA, the CDR3 is TGTGCCAGTAGAACAGGGGGTAGGGATCAGCCCCAGCATTTT. Its protein product is CASRTGGRDQPQHF.

CDR3 in amino acids: CASSNNRGGSYEQYF. The CDR3, as DNA: TGTGCCAGCAGTAACAACAGGGGCGGCTCCTACGAGCAGTACTTC. V gene TRBV2 combines with J gene TRBJ2-7, with 7 bases matching TRBD1. The V segment lost 5 bases and the J segment 0 bases; nucleotides outside the gene matches: 7. The CDR3 runs 15 residues. Germline loops: CDR1 SNHLY, CDR2 FYNNEI.

The chain recombines TRBV2 with TRBJ2-7; 9 bases line up with TRBD1. The V gene end was trimmed by 4 bases and the J gene end by 3 bases; junction bases not matched to a gene: 1. CDR1 is SNHLY and CDR2 is FYNNEI in the germline V gene. This CDR3 has 13 amino acids. CDR3 residues: CASSGTGDYEQYF. CDR3 nucleotide sequence: TGTGCCAGCAGTGGGACAGGGGACTACGAGCAGTACTTC.